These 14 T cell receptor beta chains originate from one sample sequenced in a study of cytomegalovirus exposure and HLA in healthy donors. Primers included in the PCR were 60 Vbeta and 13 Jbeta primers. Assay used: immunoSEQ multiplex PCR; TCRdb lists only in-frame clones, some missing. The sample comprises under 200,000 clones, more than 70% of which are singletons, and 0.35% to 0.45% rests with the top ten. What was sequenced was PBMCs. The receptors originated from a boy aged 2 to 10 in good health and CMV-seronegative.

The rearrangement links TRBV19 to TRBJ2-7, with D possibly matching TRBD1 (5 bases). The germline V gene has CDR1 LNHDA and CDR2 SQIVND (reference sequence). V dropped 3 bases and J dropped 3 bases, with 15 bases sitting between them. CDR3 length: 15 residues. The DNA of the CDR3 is TGTGCCAGTAGTATCTTAAGTGGACAACACTACGAGCAGTACTTC. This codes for CASSILSGQHYEQYF.

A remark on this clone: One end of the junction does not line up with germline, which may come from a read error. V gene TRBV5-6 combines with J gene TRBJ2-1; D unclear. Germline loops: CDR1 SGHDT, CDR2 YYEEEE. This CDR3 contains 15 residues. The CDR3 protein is CASSFVSRSHNEQFF. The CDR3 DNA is TGTGCCAGCAGCTTTGTCAGTCGCTCCCACAATGAGCAGTTCTTC.

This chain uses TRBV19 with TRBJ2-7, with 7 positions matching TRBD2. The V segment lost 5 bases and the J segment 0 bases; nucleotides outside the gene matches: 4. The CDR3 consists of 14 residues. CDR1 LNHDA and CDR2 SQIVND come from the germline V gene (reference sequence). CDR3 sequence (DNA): TGTGCCAGTAGTTTTCTAGCGGACTCCTACGAGCAGTACTTC. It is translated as CASSFLADSYEQYF. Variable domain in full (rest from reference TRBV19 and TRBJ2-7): DGGITQSPKYLFRKEGQNVTLSCEQNLNHDAMYWYRQDPGQGLRLIYYSQIVNDFQKGDIAEGYSVSREKKESFPLTVTSAQKNPTAFYLCASSFLADSYEQYFGPGTRLTVT.

CDR3 protein: CASGFGGSSYEQYF. CDR3 in DNA: TGTGCTAGTGGTTTTGGGGGGAGCTCCTACGAGCAGTACTTC. This chain links TRBV12-5 with TRBJ2-7, with D perhaps TRBD2 (6 bases). Looked up from germline, CDR1 is LGHNT and CDR2 is FRNRAP. Trimming shortened V by 3 bases and J by 0 bases, and 9 bases separated the two germline ends. The CDR3 is made up of 14 amino acids.

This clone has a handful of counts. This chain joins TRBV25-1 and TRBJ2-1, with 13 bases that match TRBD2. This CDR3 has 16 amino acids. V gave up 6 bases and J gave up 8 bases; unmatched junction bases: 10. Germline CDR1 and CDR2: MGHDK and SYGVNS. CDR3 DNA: TGTGCCAGCAGACCCACTAGCGGGAGGGCCAGGGATGAGCAGTTCTTC. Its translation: CASRPTSGRARDEQFF.

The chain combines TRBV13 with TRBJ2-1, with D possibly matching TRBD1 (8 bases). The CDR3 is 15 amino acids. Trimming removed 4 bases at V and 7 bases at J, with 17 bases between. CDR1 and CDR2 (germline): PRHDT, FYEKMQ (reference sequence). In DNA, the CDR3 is TGTGCCAGCAGCTACCGGACAGGGAGGGTGAATGAGCAGTTCTTC. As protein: CASSYRTGRVNEQFF.

CDR3 loop: CASRTDSGTGELFF. The CDR3 nucleotides are TGTGCCAGCAGGACGGACAGTGGCACCGGGGAGCTGTTTTTT. The chain couples TRBV2 to TRBJ2-2, with D possibly TRBD1 on 6 matching bases. Trimming pared 6 bases from V and 4 bases from J, leaving 12 bases between. The CDR3 is made up of 14 amino acids. From germline, CDR1 is SNHLY and CDR2 FYNNEI. Together with reference TRBV2 and TRBJ2-2, the CDR3 gives the full variable domain: EPEVTQTPSHQVTQMGQEVILRCVPISNHLYFYWYRQILGQKVEFLVSFYNNEISEKSEIFDDQFSVERPDGSNFTLKIRSTKLEDSAMYFCASRTDSGTGELFFGEGSRLTVL.

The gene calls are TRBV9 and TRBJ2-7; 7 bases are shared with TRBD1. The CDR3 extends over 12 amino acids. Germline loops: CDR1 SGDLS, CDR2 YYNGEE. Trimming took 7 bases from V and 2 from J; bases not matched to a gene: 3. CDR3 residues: CASETGPYEQYF. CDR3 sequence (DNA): TGTGCCAGCGAGACAGGGCCCTACGAGCAGTACTTC. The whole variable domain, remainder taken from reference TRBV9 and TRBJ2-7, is DSGVTQTPKHLITATGQRVTLRCSPRSGDLSVYWYQQSLDQGLQFLIQYYNGEERAKGNILERFSAQQFPDLHSELNLSSLELGDSALYFCASETGPYEQYFGPGTRLTVT.

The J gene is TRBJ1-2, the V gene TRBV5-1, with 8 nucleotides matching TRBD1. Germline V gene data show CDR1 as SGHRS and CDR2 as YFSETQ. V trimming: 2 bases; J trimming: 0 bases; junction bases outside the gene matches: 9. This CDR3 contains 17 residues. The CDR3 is CASSLPSGQGSNYGYTF. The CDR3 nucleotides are TGCGCCAGCAGCTTACCCTCCGGACAGGGATCTAACTATGGCTACACCTTC.

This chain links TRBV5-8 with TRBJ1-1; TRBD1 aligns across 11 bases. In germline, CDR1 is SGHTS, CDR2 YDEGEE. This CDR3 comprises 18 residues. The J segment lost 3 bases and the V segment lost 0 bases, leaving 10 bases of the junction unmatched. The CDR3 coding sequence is TGTGCCAGCAGCTTGGAGGTGCGGTGGGACAGGGGGGACACTGAAGCTTTCTTT. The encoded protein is CASSLEVRWDRGDTEAFF.

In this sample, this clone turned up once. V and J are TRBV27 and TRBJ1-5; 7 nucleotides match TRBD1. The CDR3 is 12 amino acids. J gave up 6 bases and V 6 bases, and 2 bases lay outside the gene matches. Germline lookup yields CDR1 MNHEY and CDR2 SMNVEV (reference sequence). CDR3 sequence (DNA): TGTGCCAGCAGCGCAGGGGGTCAGCCCCAGCATTTT. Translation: CASSAGGQPQHF.

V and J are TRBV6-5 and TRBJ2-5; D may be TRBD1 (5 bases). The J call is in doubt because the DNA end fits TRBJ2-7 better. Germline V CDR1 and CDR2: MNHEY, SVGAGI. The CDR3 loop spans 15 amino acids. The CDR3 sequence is CASSYRGGTSYEQYF. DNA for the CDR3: TGTGCCAGCAGTTACAGGGGCGGAACCTCCTACGAGCAGTACTTC.

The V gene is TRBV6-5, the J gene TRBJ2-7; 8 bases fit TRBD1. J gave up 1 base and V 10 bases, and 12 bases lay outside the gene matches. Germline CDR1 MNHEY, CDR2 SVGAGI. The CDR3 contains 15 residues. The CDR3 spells CATRSFGQGSYEQYF. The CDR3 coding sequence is TGTGCCACCCGTTCTTTCGGACAGGGTTCCTACGAGCAGTACTTC.

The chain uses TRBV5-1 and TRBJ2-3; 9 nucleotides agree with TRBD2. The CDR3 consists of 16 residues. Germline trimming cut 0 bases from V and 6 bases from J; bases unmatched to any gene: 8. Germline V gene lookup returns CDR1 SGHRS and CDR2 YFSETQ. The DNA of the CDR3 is TGCGCCAGCAGCTTGGAGTGGCGGGAGGGCGGGGATACGCAGTATTTT. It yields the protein CASSLEWREGGDTQYF.